The sequence of this TCR beta chain was determined in a study of T-cell memory formation after mild COVID-19. Study-level results: From day 15 to 85, contracting clones were balanced between CD4 and CD8, whereas later expanders leaned toward CD4+. The study found contracting CD4+ clones mainly in CM and EM and contracting CD8+ clones in EMRA.

TCRdb recomputed calls from the 5' RACE reads with MiXCR, one row per CDR3 protein. The sample lists 470,000 or so distinct CDR3 sequences, roughly 20% occurring once. This clonotype was seen more than once but under ten times. Its cognate antigen is unknown. This CDR3 region has 11 residues. V lost 4 bases to trimming and J lost 8 bases, with 6 bases between them. Germline CDR1 is MNHNS and CDR2 is SASEGT. The receptor's source is an adult woman who had mild COVID-19 (a few samples of this study predate the infection). Cell type and time point are not known. The chain carries TRBV6-1 and TRBJ1-3; no reliable D call. The specimen was PBMCs or a T cell subset sorted from them (not recorded which). Written as DNA, the CDR3 is TGTGCCAGCAGTGCGCTAGACACCATATATTTT. Protein sequence: CASSALDTIYF.